This TCR beta chain was obtained from a study of radiotherapy plus CTLA-4 blockade in lung cancer. Study context: Of all patients, around 19% responded objectively and roughly 31% showed disease control.

The germline V gene encodes CDR1 SGHAT and CDR2 FQNNGV. The CDR3 extends over 13 amino acids. J lost 6 bases, V lost 1 base, and 3 bases had no gene match. Chemo-refractory metastatic non-small-cell lung cancer patients received focal radiation with ipilimumab CTLA-4 blockade. This table comes from immunoSEQ multiplex PCR, and its TCRdb copy is limited to in-frame clones, with some not included. The sample holds more than 95,000 clones; about four fifths are singletons and the top ten take 2.5% to 3%. Overall study results and limits: According to reports, early shifts in blood T cell clones, alongside interferon-beta, forecast response most accurately. Researchers report tumor-derived TCR clones expanding in blood after radiotherapy plus ipilimumab.

Remarks on this clone: Its antigen remains unidentified.

This clonotype was sampled from a human donor with non-small cell lung cancer who had a partial response to radiotherapy plus ipilimumab. Some clones in this sample may be carry-over from other donors' samples. V usage is TRBV11-2 and J usage is TRBJ2-7; 7 bases match TRBD2. Sequenced here: peripheral blood, sampled from a patient treated with radiotherapy plus ipilimumab. The CDR3 sequence: CASSLAGGTEQYF. The DNA of the CDR3 is TGTGCCAGCAGCTTAGCGGGGGGAACCGAGCAGTACTTC.